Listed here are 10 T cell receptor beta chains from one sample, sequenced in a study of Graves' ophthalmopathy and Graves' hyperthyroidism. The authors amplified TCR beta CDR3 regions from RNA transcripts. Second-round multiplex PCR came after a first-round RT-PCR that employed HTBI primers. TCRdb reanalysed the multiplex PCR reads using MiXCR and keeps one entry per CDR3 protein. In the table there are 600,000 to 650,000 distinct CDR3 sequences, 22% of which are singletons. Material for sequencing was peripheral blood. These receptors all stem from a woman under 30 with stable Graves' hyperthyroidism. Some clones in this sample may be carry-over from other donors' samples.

The CDR3 spells CASSLRGSGRSRETQYF. CDR3 DNA sequence: TGTGCCAGCAGCCTTCGGGGTAGCGGGCGATCACGGGAGACCCAGTACTTC. The chain links TRBV6-2 or TRBV6-3 to TRBJ2-5; 7 nucleotides align to TRBD2. Germline values: CDR1 MNHEY, CDR2 SVGEGT. The CDR3 is 17 residues long. The ends lost 6 bases at V and 5 bases at J; junction bases unmatched: 18.

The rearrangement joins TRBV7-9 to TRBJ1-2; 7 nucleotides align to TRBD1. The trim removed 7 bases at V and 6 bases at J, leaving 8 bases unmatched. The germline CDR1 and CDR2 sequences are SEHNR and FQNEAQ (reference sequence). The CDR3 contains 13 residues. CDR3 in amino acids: CASTRTGLHGYTF. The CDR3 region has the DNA TGTGCCAGCACTAGGACAGGACTCCATGGCTACACCTTC. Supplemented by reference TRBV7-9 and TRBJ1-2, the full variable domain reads DTGVSQNPRHKITKRGQNVTFRCDPISEHNRLYWYRQTLGQGPEFLTYFQNEAQLEKSRLLSDRFSAERPKGSFSTLEIQRTEQGDSAMYLCASTRTGLHGYTFGSGTRLTVV.

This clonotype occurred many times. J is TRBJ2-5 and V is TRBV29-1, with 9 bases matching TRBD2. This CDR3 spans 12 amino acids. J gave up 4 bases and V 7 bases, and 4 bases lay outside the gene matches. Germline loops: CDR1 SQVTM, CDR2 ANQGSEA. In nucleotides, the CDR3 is TGCAGCGGCGGGGGGGCCGGAGAGACCCAGTACTTC. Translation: CSGGGAGETQYF.

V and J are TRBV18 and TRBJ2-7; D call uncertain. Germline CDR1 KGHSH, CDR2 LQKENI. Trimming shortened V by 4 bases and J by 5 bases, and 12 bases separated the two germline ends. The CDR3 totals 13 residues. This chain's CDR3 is CASSRGLANEQYF. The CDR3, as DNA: TGTGCCAGCTCACGAGGTCTGGCCAACGAGCAGTACTTC.

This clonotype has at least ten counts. The CDR3 loop reads CASGSAGVYEQYF. CDR3 coding DNA: TGTGCCAGCGGATCAGCGGGAGTTTACGAGCAGTACTTC. The V and J genes are TRBV28 and TRBJ2-7, with 8 bases lining up with TRBD2. In germline, CDR1 is MDHEN, CDR2 SYDVKM. V was clipped by 8 bases and J by 4 bases; unmatched bases: 7. The CDR3 covers 13 residues.

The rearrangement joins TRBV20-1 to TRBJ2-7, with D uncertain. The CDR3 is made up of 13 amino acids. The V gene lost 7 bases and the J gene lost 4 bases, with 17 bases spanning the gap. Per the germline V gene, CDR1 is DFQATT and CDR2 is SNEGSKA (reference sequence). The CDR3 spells CSVGQGGRYEQYF. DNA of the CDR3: TGCAGTGTCGGTCAAGGCGGAAGATACGAGCAGTACTTC.

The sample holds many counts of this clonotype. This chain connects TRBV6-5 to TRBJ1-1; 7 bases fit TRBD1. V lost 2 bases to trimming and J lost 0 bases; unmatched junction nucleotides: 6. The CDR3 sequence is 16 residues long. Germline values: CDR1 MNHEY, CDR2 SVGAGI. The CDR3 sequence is CASSYAGTVMNTEAFF. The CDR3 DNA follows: TGTGCCAGCAGTTACGCCGGGACAGTTATGAACACTGAAGCTTTCTTT.

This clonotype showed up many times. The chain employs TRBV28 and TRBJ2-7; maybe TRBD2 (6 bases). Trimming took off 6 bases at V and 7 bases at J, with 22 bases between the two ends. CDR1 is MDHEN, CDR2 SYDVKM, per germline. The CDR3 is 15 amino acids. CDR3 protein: CASSPPGRRNGEQYF. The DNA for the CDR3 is TGTGCCAGCAGCCCCCCCGGGAGAAGGAATGGGGAGCAGTACTTC. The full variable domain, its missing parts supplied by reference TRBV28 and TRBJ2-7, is DVKVTQSSRYLVKRTGEKVFLECVQDMDHENMFWYRQDPGLGLRLIYFSYDVKMKEKGDIPEGYSVSREKKERFSLILESASTNQTSMYLCASSPPGRRNGEQYFGPGTRLTVT.

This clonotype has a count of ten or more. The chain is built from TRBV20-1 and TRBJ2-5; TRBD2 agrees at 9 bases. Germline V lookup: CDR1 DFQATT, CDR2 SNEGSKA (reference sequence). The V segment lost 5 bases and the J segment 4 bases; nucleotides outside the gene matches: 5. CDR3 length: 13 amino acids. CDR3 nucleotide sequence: TGCAGTGCTCAGCGGGGGGACGGAGAGACCCAGTACTTC. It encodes CSAQRGDGETQYF.

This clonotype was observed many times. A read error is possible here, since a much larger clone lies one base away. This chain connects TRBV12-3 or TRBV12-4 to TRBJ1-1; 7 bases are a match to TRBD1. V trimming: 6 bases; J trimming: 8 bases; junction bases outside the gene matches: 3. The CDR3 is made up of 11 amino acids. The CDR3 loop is CASRGQCEAFF. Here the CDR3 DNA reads TGTGCCAGCAGGGGACAGTGCGAAGCTTTCTTT.